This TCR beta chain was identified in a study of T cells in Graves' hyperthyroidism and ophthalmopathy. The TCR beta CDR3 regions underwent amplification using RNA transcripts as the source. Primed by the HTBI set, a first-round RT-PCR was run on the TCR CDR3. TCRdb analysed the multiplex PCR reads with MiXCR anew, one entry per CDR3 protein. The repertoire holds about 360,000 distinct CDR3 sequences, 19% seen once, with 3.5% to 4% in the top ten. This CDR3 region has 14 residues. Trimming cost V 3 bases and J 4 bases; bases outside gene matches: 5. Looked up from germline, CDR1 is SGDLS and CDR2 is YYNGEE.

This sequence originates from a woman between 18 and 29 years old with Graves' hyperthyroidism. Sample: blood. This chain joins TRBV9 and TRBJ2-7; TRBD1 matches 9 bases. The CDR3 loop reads CASSAGTGTYEQYF. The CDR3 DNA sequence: TGTGCCAGCAGCGCCGGGACAGGGACATACGAGCAGTACTTC.